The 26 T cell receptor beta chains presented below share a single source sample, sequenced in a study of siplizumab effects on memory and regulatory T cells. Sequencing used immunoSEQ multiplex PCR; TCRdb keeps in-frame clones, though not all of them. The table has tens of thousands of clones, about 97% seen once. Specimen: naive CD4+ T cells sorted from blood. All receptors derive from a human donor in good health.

CDR3 nucleotides: TGTGCCAGCAGTGTTAACCCTAGCGGGCCGTACGAGCAGTACTTC. This sequence encodes CASSVNPSGPYEQYF. V is TRBV7-3 and J is TRBJ2-7; 8 nucleotides line up with TRBD2. CDR3 length equals 15 residues. Germline V CDR1 and CDR2: SGHTA, FQGTGA. The V and J ends lost 6 bases and 4 bases, in that order; junction bases with no gene match: 11.

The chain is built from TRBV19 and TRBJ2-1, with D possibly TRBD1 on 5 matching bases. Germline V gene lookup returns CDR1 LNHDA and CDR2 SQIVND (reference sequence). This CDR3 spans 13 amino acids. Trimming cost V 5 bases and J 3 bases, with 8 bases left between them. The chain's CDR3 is CASSLQVYNEQFF. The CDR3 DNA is TGTGCCAGTAGTTTACAGGTCTACAATGAGCAGTTCTTC.

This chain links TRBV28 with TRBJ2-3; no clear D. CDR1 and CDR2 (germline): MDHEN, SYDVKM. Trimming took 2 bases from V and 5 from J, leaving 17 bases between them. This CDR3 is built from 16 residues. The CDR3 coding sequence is TGTGCCAGCAGTTTACTGATCCCCCTCCATGTAGATACGCAGTATTTT. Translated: CASSLLIPLHVDTQYF.

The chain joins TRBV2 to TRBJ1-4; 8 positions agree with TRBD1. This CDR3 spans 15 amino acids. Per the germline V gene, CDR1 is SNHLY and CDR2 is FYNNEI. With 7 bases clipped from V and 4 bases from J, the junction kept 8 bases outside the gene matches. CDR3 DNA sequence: TGTGCCAGCACAGGGGGCCTCGCCCGTAATGAAAAACTGTTTTTT. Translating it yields CASTGGLARNEKLFF.

The CDR3 spells CASSLRGGAGELFF. CDR3 in DNA: TGTGCCAGCAGCTTACGTGGTGGCGCCGGGGAGCTGTTTTTT. The chain carries TRBV5-6 and TRBJ2-2; D gene uncertain. From germline, CDR1 is SGHDT and CDR2 YYEEEE. CDR3 length equals 14 residues. The ends were cut back, 2 bases at V and 6 bases at J, with 11 bases in the middle.

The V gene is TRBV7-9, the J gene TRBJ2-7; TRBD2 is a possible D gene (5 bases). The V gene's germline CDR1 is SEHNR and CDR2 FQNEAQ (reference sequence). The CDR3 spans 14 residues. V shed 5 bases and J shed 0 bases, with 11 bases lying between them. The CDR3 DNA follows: TGTGCCAGCAGCCTGAGCGGAGCCTCCTACGAGCAGTACTTC. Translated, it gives CASSLSGASYEQYF.

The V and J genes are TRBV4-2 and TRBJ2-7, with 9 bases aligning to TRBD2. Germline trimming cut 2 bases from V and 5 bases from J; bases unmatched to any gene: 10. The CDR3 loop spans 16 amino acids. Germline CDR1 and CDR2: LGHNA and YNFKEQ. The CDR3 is CASSQFLAGISHEQYF. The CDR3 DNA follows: TGTGCCAGCAGCCAATTTCTAGCGGGAATATCTCACGAGCAGTACTTC.

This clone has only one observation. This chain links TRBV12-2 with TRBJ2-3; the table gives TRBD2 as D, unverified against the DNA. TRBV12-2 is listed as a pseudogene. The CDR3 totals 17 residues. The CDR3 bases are TGTGCAAGTCGCTTATCGGCAGCGGGAGAGATCACAGATACGCAGTATTTT. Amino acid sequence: CASRLSAAGEITDTQYF.

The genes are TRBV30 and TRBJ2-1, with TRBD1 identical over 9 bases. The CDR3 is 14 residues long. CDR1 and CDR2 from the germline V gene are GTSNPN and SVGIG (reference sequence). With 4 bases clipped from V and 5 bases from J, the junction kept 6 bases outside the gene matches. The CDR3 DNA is TGTGCCTGGAATGGACAGGGGTTCGACAATGAGCAGTTCTTC. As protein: CAWNGQGFDNEQFF.

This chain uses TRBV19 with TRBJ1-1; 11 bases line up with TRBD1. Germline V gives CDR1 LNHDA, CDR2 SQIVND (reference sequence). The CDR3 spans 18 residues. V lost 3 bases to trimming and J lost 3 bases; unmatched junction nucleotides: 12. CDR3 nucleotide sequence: TGTGCCAGTAGTATTCGGTCGGACAGGGGGCGAGGGGACACTGAAGCTTTCTTT. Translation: CASSIRSDRGRGDTEAFF.

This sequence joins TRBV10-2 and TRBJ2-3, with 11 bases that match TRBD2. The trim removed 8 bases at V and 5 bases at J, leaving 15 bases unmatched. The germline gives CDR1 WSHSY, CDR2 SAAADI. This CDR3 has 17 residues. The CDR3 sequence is CASSRGLAALGVDTQYF. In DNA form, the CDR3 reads TGCGCCAGCTCTAGGGGACTAGCGGCCCTAGGGGTAGATACGCAGTATTTT.

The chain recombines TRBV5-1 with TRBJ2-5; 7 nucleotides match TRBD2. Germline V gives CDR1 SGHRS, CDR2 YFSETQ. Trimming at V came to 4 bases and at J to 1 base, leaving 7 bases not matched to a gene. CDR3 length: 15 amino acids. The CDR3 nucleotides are TGCGCCAGCAGCCGTAGCGGGTTCCGCCAAGAGACCCAGTACTTC. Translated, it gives CASSRSGFRQETQYF. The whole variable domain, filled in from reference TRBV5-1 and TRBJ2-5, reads KAGVTQTPRYLIKTRGQQVTLSCSPISGHRSVSWYQQTPGQGLQFLFEYFSETQRNKGNFPGRFSGRQFSNSRSEMNVSTLELGDSALYLCASSRSGFRQETQYFGPGTRLLVL.

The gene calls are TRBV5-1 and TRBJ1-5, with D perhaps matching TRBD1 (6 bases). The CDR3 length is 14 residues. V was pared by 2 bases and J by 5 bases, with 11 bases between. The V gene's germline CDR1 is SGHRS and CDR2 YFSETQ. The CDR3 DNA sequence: TGCGCCAGCAGCTTCGGGACAAACGATCAGCCCCAGCATTTT. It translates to CASSFGTNDQPQHF.

The CDR3 coding sequence is TGTGCCAGCTCACAGCAGACGGGGTATGGCTACACCTTC. Translated: CASSQQTGYGYTF. The rearrangement links TRBV18 to TRBJ1-2; D remains unclear. The V and J ends lost 4 bases and 5 bases respectively, with 11 bases between them. Germline V CDR1 and CDR2: KGHSH, LQKENI. The CDR3 is 13 amino acids.

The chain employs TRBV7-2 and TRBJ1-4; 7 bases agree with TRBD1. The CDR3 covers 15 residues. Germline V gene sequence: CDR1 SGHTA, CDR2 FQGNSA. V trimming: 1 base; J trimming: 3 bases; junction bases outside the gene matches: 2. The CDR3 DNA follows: TGTGCCAGCAGCTTAGGTCAGGGGGCTAATGAAAAACTGTTTTTT. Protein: CASSLGQGANEKLFF.

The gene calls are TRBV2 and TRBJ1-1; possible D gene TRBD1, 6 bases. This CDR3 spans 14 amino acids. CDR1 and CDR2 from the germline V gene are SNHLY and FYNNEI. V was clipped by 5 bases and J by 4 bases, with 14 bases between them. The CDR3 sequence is CASSSRAGATEAFF. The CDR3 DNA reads TGTGCCAGCAGTTCCAGGGCAGGGGCCACTGAAGCTTTCTTT.

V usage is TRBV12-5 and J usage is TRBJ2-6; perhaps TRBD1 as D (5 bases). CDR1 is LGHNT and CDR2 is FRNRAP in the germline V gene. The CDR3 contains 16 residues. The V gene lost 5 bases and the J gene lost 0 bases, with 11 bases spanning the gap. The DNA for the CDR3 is TGTGCTAGTGGTCAGGACATTACCTCTGGGGCCAACGTCCTGACTTTC. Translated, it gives CASGQDITSGANVLTF.

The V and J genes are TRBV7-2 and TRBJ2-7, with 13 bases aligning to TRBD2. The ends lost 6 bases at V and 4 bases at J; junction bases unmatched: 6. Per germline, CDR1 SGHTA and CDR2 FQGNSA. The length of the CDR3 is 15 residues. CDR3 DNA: TGTGCCAGCAGTTGGACTAGCGGGAGTTCATACGAGCAGTACTTC. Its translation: CASSWTSGSSYEQYF.

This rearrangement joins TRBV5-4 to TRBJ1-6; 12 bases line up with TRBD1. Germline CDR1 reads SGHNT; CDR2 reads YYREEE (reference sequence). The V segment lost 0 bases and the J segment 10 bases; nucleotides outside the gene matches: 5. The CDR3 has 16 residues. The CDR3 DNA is TGTGCCAGCAGCTTGGACCGGGACAGGGGGCCCTCACCCCTCCACTTT. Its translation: CASSLDRDRGPSPLHF.

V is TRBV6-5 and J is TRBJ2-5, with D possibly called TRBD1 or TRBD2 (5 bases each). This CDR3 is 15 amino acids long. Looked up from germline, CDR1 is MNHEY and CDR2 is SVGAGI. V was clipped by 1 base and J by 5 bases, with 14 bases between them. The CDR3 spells CASSYLGRGGETQYF. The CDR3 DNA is TGTGCCAGCAGTTACTTGGGCCGGGGCGGGGAGACCCAGTACTTC.

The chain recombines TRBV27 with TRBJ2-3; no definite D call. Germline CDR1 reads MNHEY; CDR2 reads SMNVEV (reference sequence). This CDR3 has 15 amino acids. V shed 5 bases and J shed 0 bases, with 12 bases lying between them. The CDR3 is CASSKQYSSTDTQYF. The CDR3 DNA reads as TGTGCCAGCAGTAAGCAGTATTCTAGCACAGATACGCAGTATTTT.

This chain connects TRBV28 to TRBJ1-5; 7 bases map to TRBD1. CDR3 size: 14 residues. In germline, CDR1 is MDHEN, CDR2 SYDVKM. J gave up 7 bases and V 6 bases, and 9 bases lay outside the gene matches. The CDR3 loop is CASRPRARGQPQHF. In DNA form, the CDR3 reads TGTGCCAGCAGGCCGAGGGCCAGGGGGCAGCCCCAGCATTTT.

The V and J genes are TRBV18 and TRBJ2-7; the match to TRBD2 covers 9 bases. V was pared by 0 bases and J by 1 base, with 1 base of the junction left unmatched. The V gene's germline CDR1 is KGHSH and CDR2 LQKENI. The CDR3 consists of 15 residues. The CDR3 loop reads CASSPPSGRSYEQYF. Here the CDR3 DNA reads TGTGCCAGCTCACCACCAAGCGGGAGGTCCTACGAGCAGTACTTC.

The CDR3 nucleotides are TGTGCCAGTAGTCCCCAGGGGGAACCTTTAGCCAAAAACATTCAGTACTTC. This sequence encodes CASSPQGEPLAKNIQYF. The chain combines TRBV19 with TRBJ2-4, with 7 nucleotides matching TRBD1. Trimming removed 5 bases from V and 0 bases from J; junction bases left unmatched: 10. The CDR3 is made up of 17 amino acids. CDR1 is LNHDA, CDR2 SQIVND, per germline (reference sequence).

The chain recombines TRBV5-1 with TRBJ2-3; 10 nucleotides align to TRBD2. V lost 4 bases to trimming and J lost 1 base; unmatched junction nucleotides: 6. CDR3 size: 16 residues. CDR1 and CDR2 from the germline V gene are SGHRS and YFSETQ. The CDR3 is CASSRGTSVGTDTQYF. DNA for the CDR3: TGCGCCAGCAGCCGCGGGACTAGCGTTGGCACAGATACGCAGTATTTT.

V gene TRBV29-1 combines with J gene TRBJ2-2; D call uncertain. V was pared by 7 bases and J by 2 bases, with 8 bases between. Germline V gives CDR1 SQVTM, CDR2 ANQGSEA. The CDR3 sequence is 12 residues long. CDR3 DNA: TGCAGCGCCGGTGATAACACCGGGGAGCTGTTTTTT. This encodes CSAGDNTGELFF.